These 32 T cell receptor beta chains were sequenced from one sample in a study of blood T cell repertoires in COVID-19. Sequenced by immunoSEQ multiplex PCR; TCRdb stores in-frame clones only, minus some. Among under 350,000 clones listed, 89% were seen once. Source material: peripheral blood. Receptor source: a middle-aged man with acute or convalescent COVID-19.

This chain uses TRBV29-1 with TRBJ2-3, with TRBD1 identical over 7 bases. The length of the CDR3 is 13 residues. J was trimmed by 0 bases and V by 5 bases; bases with no gene match: 2. Per the germline V gene, CDR1 is SQVTM and CDR2 is ANQGSEA. The DNA of the CDR3 is TGCAGCGTTAGACAGGGAAGCACAGATACGCAGTATTTT. This codes for CSVRQGSTDTQYF.

The rearrangement links TRBV20-1 to TRBJ2-1, with D unclear. CDR1 and CDR2 from the germline V gene are DFQATT and SNEGSKA (reference sequence). Trimming took off 0 bases at V and 9 bases at J, with 6 bases between the two ends. There are 11 residues in the CDR3. This CDR3 is CSARERIEQFF. The CDR3 DNA reads TGCAGTGCTAGAGAGAGGATTGAGCAGTTCTTC.

The chain is built from TRBV6-5 and TRBJ1-2; TRBD1 matches at 7 bases. The V and J ends lost 6 bases and 4 bases, in that order; junction bases with no gene match: 8. The V gene's germline CDR1 is MNHEY and CDR2 SVGAGI. The CDR3 length is 14 residues. CDR3 coding DNA: TGTGCCAGCAGCTATACAGGGGTAGTCTATGGCTACACCTTC. As protein: CASSYTGVVYGYTF.

The chain couples TRBV24-1 to TRBJ2-5; D call uncertain. CDR3 length: 12 amino acids. CDR1 is KGHDR, CDR2 SFDVKD, per germline. V was pared by 9 bases and J by 5 bases, with 12 bases between. The DNA of the CDR3 is TGTGCCACCCCGGAGCGTCAGGAGACCCAGTACTTC. It specifies CATPERQETQYF.

This sequence joins TRBV7-3 and TRBJ1-1; D unclear. Germline assignment: CDR1 SGHTA and CDR2 FQGTGA. V lost 5 bases to trimming and J lost 5 bases, with 12 bases between them. The CDR3 is 13 amino acids. This CDR3 is CASSPSGRTEAFF. The CDR3 DNA follows: TGTGCCAGCAGCCCCTCGGGGAGAACTGAAGCTTTCTTT.

The gene calls are TRBV12-3 or TRBV12-4 and TRBJ1-5; 9 positions match TRBD1. CDR3 length equals 13 residues. V shed 7 bases and J 5 bases; nucleotides not matched to a gene: 3. CDR3 in amino acids: CASNDRGYQPQHF. As DNA, the CDR3 is TGTGCCAGCAACGACAGGGGGTATCAGCCCCAGCATTTT.

The genes are TRBV19 and TRBJ1-6; D is uncertain. The CDR3 totals 14 residues. Trimming stripped 3 bases from V and 7 bases from J, with 10 bases between. Looked up from germline, CDR1 is LNHDA and CDR2 is SQIVND (reference sequence). This CDR3 reads CASSMSQQNSPLHF. The CDR3 DNA is TGTGCCAGTAGTATGTCACAGCAAAATTCACCCCTCCACTTT.

The V and J genes are TRBV29-1 and TRBJ2-7, with unresolved D. CDR1 is SQVTM and CDR2 is ANQGSEA in the germline V gene. Between the trimmed V and J ends, which lost 0 bases and 1 base, there was a span of 13 bases. The CDR3 is 15 amino acids. CDR3 in amino acids: CSVEDPQAESYEQYF. CDR3 sequence (DNA): TGCAGCGTTGAAGACCCCCAGGCAGAGTCCTACGAGCAGTACTTC.

The chain uses TRBV10-3 and TRBJ1-2; no definite D call. V gave up 2 bases and J gave up 7 bases, with 8 bases separating them. Per germline, CDR1 ENHRY and CDR2 SYGVKD. The CDR3 is 12 residues long. This chain's CDR3 is CAISENESGYTF. The CDR3 DNA follows: TGTGCCATCAGTGAGAACGAGTCTGGCTACACCTTC.

The CDR3, as DNA: TGTGCCAGCAGCGTAGGGGCAGGACAGGGGGCGGAGACCCAGTACTTC. It translates to CASSVGAGQGAETQYF. The chain carries TRBV9 and TRBJ2-5; 11 bases line up with TRBD1. The CDR3 is 16 amino acids. In germline, CDR1 is SGDLS, CDR2 YYNGEE. J lost 5 bases, V lost 0 bases, and 6 bases had no gene match.

The chain joins TRBV30 to TRBJ2-1, with a possible D match to TRBD2 (6 bases). Trimming cost V 4 bases and J 4 bases, with 11 bases left between them. Germline CDR1 is GTSNPN and CDR2 is SVGIG (reference sequence). This CDR3 contains 13 residues. CDR3 amino acids: CAWMSSGYNEQFF. Written as DNA, the CDR3 is TGTGCCTGGATGAGTAGCGGATACAATGAGCAGTTCTTC.

The chain uses TRBV24-1 and TRBJ2-2, with D possibly matching TRBD1 (5 bases). Germline CDR1 is KGHDR and CDR2 is SFDVKD. The CDR3 has 13 amino acids. Trimming stripped 12 bases from V and 0 bases from J, with 10 bases between. CDR3 nucleotide sequence: TGTGCCTCGCAGGGCTCGAACACCGGGGAGCTGTTTTTT. Its translation is CASQGSNTGELFF.

The rearrangement joins TRBV2 to TRBJ1-2, with TRBD1 as a possible D gene (6 bases). Germline V gene data show CDR1 as SNHLY and CDR2 as FYNNEI. Trimming cost V 5 bases and J 7 bases, with 17 bases left between them. The CDR3 totals 14 residues. The CDR3, as DNA: TGTGCCAGCAGTTTACAGGGAGTTCTCTCTGGCTACACCTTC. It specifies CASSLQGVLSGYTF.

The V gene is TRBV7-3, the J gene TRBJ2-1; 7 bases align to TRBD1. The CDR3 extends over 13 amino acids. Per germline, CDR1 SGHTA and CDR2 FQGTGA. Trimming cost V 5 bases and J 7 bases; bases outside gene matches: 5. CDR3 residues: CASSLDRENEQFF. CDR3 sequence (DNA): TGTGCCAGCAGCCTTGACAGGGAGAATGAGCAGTTCTTC.

The chain is built from TRBV4-1 and TRBJ1-1; a weak D match, TRBD1 (6 bases). Trimming pared 5 bases from V and 5 bases from J, leaving 15 bases between. Germline CDR1 MGHRA, CDR2 YSYEKL. This CDR3 is built from 14 residues. The CDR3: CASSGGGGETEAFF. The DNA of the CDR3 is TGCGCCAGCAGCGGAGGGGGAGGGGAGACTGAAGCTTTCTTT.

The CDR3 sequence: CAFRRGADNQPQHF. For the CDR3, the DNA is TGTGCCTTTCGACGGGGGGCCGACAATCAGCCCCAGCATTTT. The genes are TRBV30 and TRBJ1-5; the D gene is possibly TRBD1 (6 bases). Germline V lookup: CDR1 GTSNPN, CDR2 SVGIG (reference sequence). This CDR3 is 14 amino acids long. V was pared by 7 bases and J by 3 bases, with 16 bases between. The complete variable domain, with remaining parts taken from reference TRBV30 and TRBJ1-5, reads SQTIHQWPATLVQPVGSPLSLECTVEGTSNPNLYWYRQAAGRGLQLLFYSVGIGQISSEVPQNLSASRPQDRQFILSSKKLLLSDSGFYLCAFRRGADNQPQHFGDGTRLSIL.

The chain employs TRBV2 and TRBJ2-2; possible D gene TRBD2, 6 bases. Trimming left V 6 bases short and J 2 bases short, with 13 bases between. From germline, CDR1 is SNHLY and CDR2 FYNNEI. The CDR3 runs 15 residues. The CDR3 region is CASRTGTDNTGELFF. Here the CDR3 DNA reads TGTGCCAGCAGAACCGGGACTGATAACACCGGGGAGCTGTTTTTT. The complete variable domain, with remaining parts taken from reference TRBV2 and TRBJ2-2, reads EPEVTQTPSHQVTQMGQEVILRCVPISNHLYFYWYRQILGQKVEFLVSFYNNEISEKSEIFDDQFSVERPDGSNFTLKIRSTKLEDSAMYFCASRTGTDNTGELFFGEGSRLTVL.

This chain joins TRBV2 and TRBJ1-1, with D unresolved. V was shortened by 3 bases and J by 0 bases, with 11 bases between the two germline ends. Germline V gene lookup returns CDR1 SNHLY and CDR2 FYNNEI. This CDR3 contains 15 residues. In nucleotides, the CDR3 is TGTGCCAGCAGTGAGCGGCACGATTTGAACACTGAAGCTTTCTTT. Protein: CASSERHDLNTEAFF.

CDR3 nucleotide sequence: TGTGCCAACGCCCGGACAGGGGGCGAAGGCTACACCTTC. Residues: CANARTGGEGYTF. The rearrangement links TRBV12-3 or TRBV12-4 to TRBJ1-2, with TRBD1 identical over 11 bases. The CDR3 is 13 amino acids. V dropped 10 bases and J dropped 8; count of bases not matched to a gene: 9.

V usage is TRBV13 and J usage is TRBJ2-7, with TRBD2 matching 9 bases. The germline CDR1 and CDR2 sequences are PRHDT and FYEKMQ (reference sequence). The ends lost 5 bases at V and 2 bases at J; junction bases unmatched: 4. The CDR3 contains 14 residues. In DNA, the CDR3 is TGTGCCAGCAGCCGTAGCGGGAGAACCTACGAGCAGTACTTC. It is translated as CASSRSGRTYEQYF.

The V gene is TRBV4-1, the J gene TRBJ1-1; a weak D match, TRBD1 (5 bases). This CDR3 has 14 amino acids. V lost 4 bases, J lost 1 base, and 10 bases lay in between. The germline gives CDR1 MGHRA, CDR2 YSYEKL. CDR3: CASSPAGPNTEAFF. DNA for the CDR3: TGCGCCAGCAGCCCTGCAGGGCCGAACACTGAAGCTTTCTTT.

The chain carries TRBV5-4 and TRBJ2-1; D unclear. This CDR3 has 14 residues. Trimming took 4 bases from V and 5 from J, leaving 13 bases between them. From germline, CDR1 is SGHNT and CDR2 YYREEE (reference sequence). The CDR3 is CASSAVGVDNEQFF. The CDR3, as DNA: TGTGCCAGCAGCGCCGTTGGAGTGGACAATGAGCAGTTCTTC.

In its sample, this clone was seen a few times. The chain links TRBV30 to TRBJ1-6; D unresolved. The V end lost 2 bases, the J end lost 7 bases, and 15 bases lay between the germline ends. The CDR3 is made up of 15 amino acids. Germline assignment: CDR1 GTSNPN and CDR2 SVGIG (reference sequence). Here the CDR3 reads CAWSRTAAKNSPLHF. In DNA, the CDR3 is TGTGCCTGGAGTCGAACAGCAGCTAAAAATTCACCCCTCCACTTT.

The chain joins TRBV30 to TRBJ2-7; TRBD2 aligns across 8 bases. CDR3 length equals 12 residues. Germline V gives CDR1 GTSNPN, CDR2 SVGIG (reference sequence). With 3 bases clipped from V and 2 bases from J, the junction kept 0 bases outside the gene matches. Here the CDR3 DNA reads TGTGCCTGGAGCGGGGGGGCCTACGAGCAGTACTTC. Translating gives CAWSGGAYEQYF.

This chain's CDR3 is CAAQGAGEKLFF. The CDR3 bases are TGTGCCGCACAGGGGGCCGGGGAAAAACTGTTTTTT. The chain recombines TRBV2 with TRBJ1-4, with 9 bases aligning to TRBD1. V shed 11 bases, J shed 8 bases, and the junction held 6 bases outside the gene matches. The CDR3 is 12 amino acids. Germline CDR1 is SNHLY and CDR2 is FYNNEI.

V is TRBV12-5 and J is TRBJ1-2; D possibly corresponds to TRBD1 (6 bases). Per the germline V gene, CDR1 is LGHNT and CDR2 is FRNRAP. The CDR3 consists of 14 residues. With 5 bases removed from V and 7 bases from J, the gap between germline ends came to 17 bases. The CDR3 bases are TGTGCTAGTGGTCCAGGGGAAGGTGTGGTTGGCTACACCTTC. Its protein is CASGPGEGVVGYTF.

The CDR3: CASSEWGRTSTEAFF. Here the CDR3 DNA reads TGTGCCAGCAGTGAATGGGGGAGGACAAGCACTGAAGCTTTCTTT. This chain joins TRBV25-1 and TRBJ1-1, with D possibly TRBD1 on 5 matching bases. Germline CDR1 MGHDK, CDR2 SYGVNS. Trimming took 1 base from V and 4 from J, leaving 13 bases between them. CDR3 length: 15 amino acids.

This chain links TRBV11-3 with TRBJ1-1; D is unclear. CDR1 SGHNT and CDR2 YENEEA come from the germline V gene. Trimming took 2 bases from V and 4 from J, leaving 8 bases between them. The CDR3 loop spans 13 amino acids. CDR3 amino acids: CASSLQVGTEAFF. CDR3 DNA: TGTGCCAGCAGCTTACAGGTGGGCACTGAAGCTTTCTTT.

The V call is TRBV12-3 or TRBV12-4, the J call TRBJ1-2; D might be TRBD1 (5 bases). V lost 2 bases and J 5 bases, leaving 9 bases between the germline ends. The CDR3 has 13 residues. The CDR3 coding sequence is TGTGCCAGCAGTTTACGTCCAGGGTATGGCTACACCTTC. It specifies CASSLRPGYGYTF.

This chain uses TRBV27 with TRBJ1-4; a possible D gene is TRBD1 (6 bases). This CDR3 comprises 16 residues. The V gene lost 4 bases and the J gene lost 1 base, with 13 bases spanning the gap. Looked up from germline, CDR1 is MNHEY and CDR2 is SMNVEV (reference sequence). The CDR3 region is CASSSYTGLTNEKLFF. In DNA, the CDR3 is TGTGCCAGCAGTTCATATACAGGGTTAACTAATGAAAAACTGTTTTTT.

The chain carries TRBV9 and TRBJ1-2, with unresolved D. The V end lost 4 bases, the J end lost 0 bases, and 13 bases lay between the germline ends. Germline V gives CDR1 SGDLS, CDR2 YYNGEE. This CDR3 has 15 amino acids. In DNA, the CDR3 is TGTGCCAGCAGCAGAGCCCTCACAGCTAACTATGGCTACACCTTC. Encoded protein: CASSRALTANYGYTF.

This rearrangement joins TRBV24-1 to TRBJ2-1; D perhaps matches TRBD2 (5 bases). CDR1 is KGHDR, CDR2 SFDVKD, per germline. This CDR3 is 13 amino acids long. V was shortened by 5 bases and J by 10 bases, with 14 bases between the two germline ends. CDR3 sequence: CATSAPDWGEQFF. The CDR3 DNA reads as TGTGCCACCAGTGCCCCGGACTGGGGAGAGCAGTTCTTC.